Here is one TCR beta chain with its context. V shed 5 bases and J shed 3 bases, with 13 bases lying between them. This CDR3 spans 14 amino acids. Germline values: CDR1 MDHEN, CDR2 SYDVKM. The source of the sample is a study of blood T cell repertoires in COVID-19. Study-wide context: Italy, Spain and the United States were the sources of the convalescent and acute COVID-19 samples.

Sequencing used immunoSEQ multiplex PCR; TCRdb keeps in-frame clones, though not all of them. The top ten hold 30% to 45% of the sample, which has 150,000 or so clones, 80% to 85% seen once. This sequence originates from a human donor in a cohort sampled during active COVID-19. Specimen: peripheral blood. The rearrangement links TRBV28 to TRBJ1-2; D is possibly TRBD1 (5 bases). CDR3 nucleotide sequence: TGTGCCAGCAGTCCGACAGCATACTACTATGGCTACACCTTC. Translated: CASSPTAYYYGYTF.